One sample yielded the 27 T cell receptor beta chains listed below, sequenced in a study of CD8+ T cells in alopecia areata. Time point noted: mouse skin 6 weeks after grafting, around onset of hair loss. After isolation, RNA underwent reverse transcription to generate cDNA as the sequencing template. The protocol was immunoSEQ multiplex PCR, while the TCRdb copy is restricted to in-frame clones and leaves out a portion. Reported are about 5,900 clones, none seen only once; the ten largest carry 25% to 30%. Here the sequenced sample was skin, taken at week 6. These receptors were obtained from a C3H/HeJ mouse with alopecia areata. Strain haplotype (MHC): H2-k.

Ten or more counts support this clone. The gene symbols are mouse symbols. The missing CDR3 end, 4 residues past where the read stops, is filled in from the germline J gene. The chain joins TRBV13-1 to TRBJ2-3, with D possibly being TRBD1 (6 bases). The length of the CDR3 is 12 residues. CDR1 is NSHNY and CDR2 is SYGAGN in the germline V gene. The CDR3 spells CASSGTEETLYF. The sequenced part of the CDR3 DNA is TGTGCCAGCAGTGGGACAGAAGAA.

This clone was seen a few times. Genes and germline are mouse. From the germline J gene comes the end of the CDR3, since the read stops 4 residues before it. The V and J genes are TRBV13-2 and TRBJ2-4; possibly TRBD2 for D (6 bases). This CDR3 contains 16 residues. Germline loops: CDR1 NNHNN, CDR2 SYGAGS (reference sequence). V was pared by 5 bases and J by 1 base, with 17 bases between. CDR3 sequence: CASGRREMGGQNTLYF. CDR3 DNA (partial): TGTGCCAGCGGGAGGAGGGAGATGGGGGGTCAAAAC.

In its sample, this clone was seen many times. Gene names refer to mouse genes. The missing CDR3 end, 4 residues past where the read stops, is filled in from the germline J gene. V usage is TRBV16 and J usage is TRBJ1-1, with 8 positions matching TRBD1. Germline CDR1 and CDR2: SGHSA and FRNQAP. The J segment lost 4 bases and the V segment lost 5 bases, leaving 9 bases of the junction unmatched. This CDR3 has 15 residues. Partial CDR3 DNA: TGTGCAAGCAGCCTCCTCGGACAGGGTAGCACA. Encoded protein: CASSLLGQGST. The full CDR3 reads CASSLLGQGSTEVFF.

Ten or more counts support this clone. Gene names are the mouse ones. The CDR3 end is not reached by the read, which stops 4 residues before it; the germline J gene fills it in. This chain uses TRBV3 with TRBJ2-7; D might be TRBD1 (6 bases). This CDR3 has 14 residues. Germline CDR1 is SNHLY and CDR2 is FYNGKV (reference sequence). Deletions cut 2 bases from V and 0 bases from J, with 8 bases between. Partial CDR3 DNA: TGTGCCAGCAGCTTAAGGGGGAGCTCCTAT. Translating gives CASSLRGSSY. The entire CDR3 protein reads CASSLRGSSYEQYF.

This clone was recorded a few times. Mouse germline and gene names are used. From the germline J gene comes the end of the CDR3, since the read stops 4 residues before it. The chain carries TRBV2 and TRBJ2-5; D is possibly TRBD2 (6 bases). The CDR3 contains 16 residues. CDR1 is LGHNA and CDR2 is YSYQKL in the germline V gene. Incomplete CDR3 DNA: TGTGCCAGCAGCCAAGAGCCTGGACTGCCTCGGGAC. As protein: CASSQEPGLPRD. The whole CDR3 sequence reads CASSQEPGLPRDTQYF. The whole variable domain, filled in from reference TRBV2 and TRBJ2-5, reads DPKIIQKPKYLVAVTGSEKILICEQYLGHNAMYWYRQSAKKPLEFMFSYSYQKLMDNQTASSRFQPQSSKKNHLDLQITALKPDDSATYFCASSQEPGLPRDTQYFGPGTRLLVL.

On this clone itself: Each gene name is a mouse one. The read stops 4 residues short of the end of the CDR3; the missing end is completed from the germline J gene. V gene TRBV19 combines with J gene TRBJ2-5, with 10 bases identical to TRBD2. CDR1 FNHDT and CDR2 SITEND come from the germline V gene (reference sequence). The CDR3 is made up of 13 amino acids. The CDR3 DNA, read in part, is TGTGCCAGCAGTCACTGGGGGGGAGAC. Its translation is CASSHWGGD. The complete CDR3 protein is CASSHWGGDTQYF.

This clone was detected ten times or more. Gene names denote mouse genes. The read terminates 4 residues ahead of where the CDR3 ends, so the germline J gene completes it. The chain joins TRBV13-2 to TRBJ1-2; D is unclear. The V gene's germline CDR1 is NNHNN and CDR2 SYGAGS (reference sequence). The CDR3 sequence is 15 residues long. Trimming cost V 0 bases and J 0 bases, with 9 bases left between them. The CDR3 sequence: CASGDAGSTNSDYTF. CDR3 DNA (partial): TGTGCCAGCGGTGATGCAGGCAGTACAAACTCC.

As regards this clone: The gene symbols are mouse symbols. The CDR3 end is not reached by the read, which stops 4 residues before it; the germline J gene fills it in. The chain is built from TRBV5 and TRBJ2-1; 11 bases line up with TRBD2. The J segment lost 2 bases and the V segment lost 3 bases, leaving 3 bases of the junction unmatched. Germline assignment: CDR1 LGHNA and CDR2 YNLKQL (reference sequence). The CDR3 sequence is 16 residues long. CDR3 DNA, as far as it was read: TGTGCCAGCAGCCACAACTGGGGGGGCTACTATGCT. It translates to CASSHNWGGYYA. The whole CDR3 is CASSHNWGGYYAEQFF.

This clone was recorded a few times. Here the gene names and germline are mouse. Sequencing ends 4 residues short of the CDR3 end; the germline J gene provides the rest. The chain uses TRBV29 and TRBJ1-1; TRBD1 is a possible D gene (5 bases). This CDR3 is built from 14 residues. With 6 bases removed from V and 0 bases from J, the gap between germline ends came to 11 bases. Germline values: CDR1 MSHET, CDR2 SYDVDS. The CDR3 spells CASSRDSANTEVFF. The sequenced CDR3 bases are TGTGCTAGCAGCCGAGACAGCGCAAACACA.

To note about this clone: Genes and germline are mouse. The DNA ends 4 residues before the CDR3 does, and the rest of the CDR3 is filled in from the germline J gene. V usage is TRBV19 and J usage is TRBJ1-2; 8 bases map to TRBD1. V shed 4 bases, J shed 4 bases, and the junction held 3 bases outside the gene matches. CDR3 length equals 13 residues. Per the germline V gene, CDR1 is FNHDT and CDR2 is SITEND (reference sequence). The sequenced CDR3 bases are TGTGCCAGCAGTCAGGGGGCGAGCTCC. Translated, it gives CASSQGASS. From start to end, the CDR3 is CASSQGASSDYTF. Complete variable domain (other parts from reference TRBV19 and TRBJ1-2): GGIITQTPKFLIGQEGQKLTLKCQQNFNHDTMYWYRQDSGKGLRLIYYSITENDLQKGDLSEGYDASREKKSSFSLTVTSAQKNEMAVFLCASSQGASSDYTFGSGTRLLVI.

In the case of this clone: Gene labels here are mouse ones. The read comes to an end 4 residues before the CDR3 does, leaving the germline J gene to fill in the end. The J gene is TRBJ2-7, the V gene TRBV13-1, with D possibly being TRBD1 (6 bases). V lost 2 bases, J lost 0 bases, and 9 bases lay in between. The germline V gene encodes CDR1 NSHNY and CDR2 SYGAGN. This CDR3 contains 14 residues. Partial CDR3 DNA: TGTGCCAGCAGTGACTGGGACATCTCCTAT. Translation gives CASSDWDISY. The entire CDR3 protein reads CASSDWDISYEQYF.

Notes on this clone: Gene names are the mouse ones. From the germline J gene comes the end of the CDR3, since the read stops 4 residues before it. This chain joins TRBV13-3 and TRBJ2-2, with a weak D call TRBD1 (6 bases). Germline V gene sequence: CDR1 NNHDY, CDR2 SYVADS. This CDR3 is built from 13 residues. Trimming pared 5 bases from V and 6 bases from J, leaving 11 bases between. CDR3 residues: CASRSTGSGQLYF. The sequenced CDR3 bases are TGTGCCAGCAGGTCCACAGGGTCCGGG.

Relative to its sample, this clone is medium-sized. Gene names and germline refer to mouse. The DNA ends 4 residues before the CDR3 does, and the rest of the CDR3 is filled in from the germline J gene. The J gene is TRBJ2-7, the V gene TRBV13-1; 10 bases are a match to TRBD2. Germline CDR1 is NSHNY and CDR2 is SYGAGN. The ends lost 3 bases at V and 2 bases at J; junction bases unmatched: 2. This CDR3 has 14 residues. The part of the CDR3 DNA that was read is TGTGCCAGCAGTGGGGGACTGGGGACCTAT. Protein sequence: CASSGGLGTY. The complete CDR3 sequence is CASSGGLGTYEQYF.

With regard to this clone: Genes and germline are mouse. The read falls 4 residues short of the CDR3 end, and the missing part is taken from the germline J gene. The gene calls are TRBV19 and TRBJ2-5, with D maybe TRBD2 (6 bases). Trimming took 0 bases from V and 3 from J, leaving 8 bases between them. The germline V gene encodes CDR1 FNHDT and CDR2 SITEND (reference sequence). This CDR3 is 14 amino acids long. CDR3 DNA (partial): TGTGCCAGCAGTATAGTGGGGGTTCAAGAC. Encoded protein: CASSIVGVQD. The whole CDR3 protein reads CASSIVGVQDTQYF.

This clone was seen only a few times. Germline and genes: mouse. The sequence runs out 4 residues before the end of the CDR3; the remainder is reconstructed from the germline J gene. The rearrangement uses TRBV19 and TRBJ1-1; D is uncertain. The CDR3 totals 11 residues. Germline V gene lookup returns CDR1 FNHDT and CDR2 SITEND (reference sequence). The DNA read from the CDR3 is TGTGCCAGCAGTATGGGGACA. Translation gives CASSMGT. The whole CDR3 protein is CASSMGTEVFF.

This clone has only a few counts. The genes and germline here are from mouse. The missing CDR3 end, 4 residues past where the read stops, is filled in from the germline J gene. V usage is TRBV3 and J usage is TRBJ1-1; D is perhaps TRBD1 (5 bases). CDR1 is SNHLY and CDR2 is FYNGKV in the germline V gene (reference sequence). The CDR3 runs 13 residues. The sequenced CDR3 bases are TGTGCCAGCAGCTTTGGACTGGGGGGA. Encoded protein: CASSFGLGG. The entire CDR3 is CASSFGLGGEVFF.

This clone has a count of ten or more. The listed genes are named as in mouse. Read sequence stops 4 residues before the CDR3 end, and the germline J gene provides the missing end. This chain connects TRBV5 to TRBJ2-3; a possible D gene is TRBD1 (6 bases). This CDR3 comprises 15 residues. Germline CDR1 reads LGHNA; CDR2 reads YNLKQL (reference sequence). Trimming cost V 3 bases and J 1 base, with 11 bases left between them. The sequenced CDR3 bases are TGTGCCAGCAGCCAGGACAGCCTAGGTGCAGAA. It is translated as CASSQDSLGAE. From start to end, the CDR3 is CASSQDSLGAETLYF.

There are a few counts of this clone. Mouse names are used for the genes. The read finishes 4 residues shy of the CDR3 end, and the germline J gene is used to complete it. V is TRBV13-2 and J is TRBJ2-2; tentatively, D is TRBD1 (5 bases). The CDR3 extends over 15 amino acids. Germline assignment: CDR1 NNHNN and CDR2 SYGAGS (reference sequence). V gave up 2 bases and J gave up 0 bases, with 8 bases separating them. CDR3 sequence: CASGEGGANTGQLYF. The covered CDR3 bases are TGTGCCAGCGGTGAAGGAGGGGCAAACACCGGG.

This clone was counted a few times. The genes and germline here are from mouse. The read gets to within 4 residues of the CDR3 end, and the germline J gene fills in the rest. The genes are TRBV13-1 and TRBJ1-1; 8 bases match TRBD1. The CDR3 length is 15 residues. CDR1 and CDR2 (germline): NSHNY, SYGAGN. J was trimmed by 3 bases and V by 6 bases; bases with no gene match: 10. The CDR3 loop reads CASTHTGGRDTEVFF. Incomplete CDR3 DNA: TGTGCCAGCACCCACACAGGGGGGCGGGACACA.

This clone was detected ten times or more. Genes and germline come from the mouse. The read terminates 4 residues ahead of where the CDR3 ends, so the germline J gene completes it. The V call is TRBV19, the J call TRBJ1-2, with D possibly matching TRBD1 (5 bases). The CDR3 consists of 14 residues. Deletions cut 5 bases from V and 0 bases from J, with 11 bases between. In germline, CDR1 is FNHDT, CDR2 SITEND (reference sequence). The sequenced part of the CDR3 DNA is TGTGCCAGCAGCCCGGACAATGCAAACTCC. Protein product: CASSPDNANS. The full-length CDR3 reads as CASSPDNANSDYTF.

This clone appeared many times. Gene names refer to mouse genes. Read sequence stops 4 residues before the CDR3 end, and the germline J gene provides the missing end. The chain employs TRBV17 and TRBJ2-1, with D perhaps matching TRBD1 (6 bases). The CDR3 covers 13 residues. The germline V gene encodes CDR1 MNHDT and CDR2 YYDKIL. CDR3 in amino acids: CASSTGEEAEQFF. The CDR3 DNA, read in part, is TGTGCTAGCAGTACAGGGGAGGAGGCT.

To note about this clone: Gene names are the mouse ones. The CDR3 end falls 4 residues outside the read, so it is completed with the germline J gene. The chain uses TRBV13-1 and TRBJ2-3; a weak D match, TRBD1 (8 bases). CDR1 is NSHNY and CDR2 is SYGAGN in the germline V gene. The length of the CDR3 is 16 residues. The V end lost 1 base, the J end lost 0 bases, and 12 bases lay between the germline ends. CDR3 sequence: CASSDYRGASAETLYF. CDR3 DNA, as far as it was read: TGTGCCAGCAGTGATTACAGGGGGGCTAGTGCAGAA.

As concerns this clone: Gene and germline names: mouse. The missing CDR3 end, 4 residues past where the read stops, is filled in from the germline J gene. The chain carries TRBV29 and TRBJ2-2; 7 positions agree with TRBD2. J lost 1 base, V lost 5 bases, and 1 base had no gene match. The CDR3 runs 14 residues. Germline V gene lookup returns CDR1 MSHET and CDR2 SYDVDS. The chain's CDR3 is CASSGTENTGQLYF. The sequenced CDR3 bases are TGTGCTAGCAGTGGGACTGAAAACACCGGG.

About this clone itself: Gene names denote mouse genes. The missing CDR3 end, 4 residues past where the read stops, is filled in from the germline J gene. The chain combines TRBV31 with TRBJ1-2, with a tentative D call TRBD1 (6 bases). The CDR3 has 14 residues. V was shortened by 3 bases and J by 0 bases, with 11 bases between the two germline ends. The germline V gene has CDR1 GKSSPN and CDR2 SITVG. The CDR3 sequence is CAWSPGTSNSDYTF. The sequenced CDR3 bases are TGTGCCTGGAGCCCAGGGACATCAAACTCC.

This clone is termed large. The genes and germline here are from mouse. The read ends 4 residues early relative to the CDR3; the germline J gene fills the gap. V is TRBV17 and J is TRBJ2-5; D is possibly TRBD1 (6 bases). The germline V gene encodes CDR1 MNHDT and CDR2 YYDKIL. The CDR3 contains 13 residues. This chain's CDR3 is CASSPQGRDTQYF. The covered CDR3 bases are TGTGCTAGCAGTCCACAGGGTCGGGAC.

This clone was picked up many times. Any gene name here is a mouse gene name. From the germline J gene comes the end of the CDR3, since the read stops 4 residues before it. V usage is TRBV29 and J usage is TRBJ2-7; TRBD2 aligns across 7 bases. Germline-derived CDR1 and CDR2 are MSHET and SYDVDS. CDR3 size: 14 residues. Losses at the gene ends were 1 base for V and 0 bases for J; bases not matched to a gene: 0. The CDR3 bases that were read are TGTGCTAGCAGTTTATGGGGGGGCTCCTAT. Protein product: CASSLWGGSY. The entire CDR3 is CASSLWGGSYEQYF.

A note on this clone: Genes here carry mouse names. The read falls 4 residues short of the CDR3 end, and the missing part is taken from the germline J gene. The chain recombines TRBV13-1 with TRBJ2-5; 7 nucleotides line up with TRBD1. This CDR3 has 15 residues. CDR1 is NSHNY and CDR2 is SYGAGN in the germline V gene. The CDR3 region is CASSGQGEGEDTQYF. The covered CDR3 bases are TGTGCCAGCAGTGGACAGGGAGAGGGAGAAGAC.